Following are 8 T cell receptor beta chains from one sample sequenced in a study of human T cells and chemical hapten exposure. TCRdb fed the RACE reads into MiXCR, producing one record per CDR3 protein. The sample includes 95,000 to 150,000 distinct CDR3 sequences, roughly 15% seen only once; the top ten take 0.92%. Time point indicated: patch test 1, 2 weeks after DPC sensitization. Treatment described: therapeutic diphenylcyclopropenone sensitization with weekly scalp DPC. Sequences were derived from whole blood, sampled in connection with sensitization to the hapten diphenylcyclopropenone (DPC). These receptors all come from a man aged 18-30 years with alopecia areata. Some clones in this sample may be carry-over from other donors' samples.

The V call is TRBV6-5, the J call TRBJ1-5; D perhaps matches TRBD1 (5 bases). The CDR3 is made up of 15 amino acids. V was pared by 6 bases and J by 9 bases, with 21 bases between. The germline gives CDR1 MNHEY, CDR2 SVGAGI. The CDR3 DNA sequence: TGTGCCAGCAGCCGACGTATAGGGGAGGGATGGCCCCAGCATTTT. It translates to CASSRRIGEGWPQHF.

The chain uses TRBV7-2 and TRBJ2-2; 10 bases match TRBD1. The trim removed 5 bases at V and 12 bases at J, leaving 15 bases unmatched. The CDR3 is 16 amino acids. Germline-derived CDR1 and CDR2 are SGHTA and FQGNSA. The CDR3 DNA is TGTGCCAGCAGCCAGGAGACAGGGGGCTACGCCACGAAGCTGTTTTTT. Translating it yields CASSQETGGYATKLFF.

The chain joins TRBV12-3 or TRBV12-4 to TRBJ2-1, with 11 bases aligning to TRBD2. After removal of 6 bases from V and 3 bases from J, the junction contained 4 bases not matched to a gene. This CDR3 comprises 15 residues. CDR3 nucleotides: TGTGCCAGCAGAATAACTAGCGGGGGCTACAATGAGCAGTTCTTC. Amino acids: CASRITSGGYNEQFF.

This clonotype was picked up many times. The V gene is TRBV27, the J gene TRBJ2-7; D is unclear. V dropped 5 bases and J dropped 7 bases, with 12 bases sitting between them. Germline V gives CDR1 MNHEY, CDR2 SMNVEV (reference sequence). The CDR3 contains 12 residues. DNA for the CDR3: TGTGCCAGCAGTCTGCCCGGATCGGAGCAGTACTTC. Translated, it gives CASSLPGSEQYF.

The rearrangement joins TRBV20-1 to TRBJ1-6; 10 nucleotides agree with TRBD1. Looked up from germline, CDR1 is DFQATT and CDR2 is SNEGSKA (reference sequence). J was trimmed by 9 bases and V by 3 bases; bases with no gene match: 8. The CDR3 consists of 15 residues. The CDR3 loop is CSARGQGIITSPLHF. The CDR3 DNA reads TGCAGTGCTAGGGGACAGGGGATTATTACTTCACCCCTCCACTTT.

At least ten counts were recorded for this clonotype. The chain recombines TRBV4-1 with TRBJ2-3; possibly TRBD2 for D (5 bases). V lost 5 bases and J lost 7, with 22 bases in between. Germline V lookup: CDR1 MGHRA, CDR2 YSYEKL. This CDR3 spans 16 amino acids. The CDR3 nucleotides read TGCGCCAGCAGCGGAAGGGAGCGCGCTGAGCCATATACGCAGTATTTT. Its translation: CASSGRERAEPYTQYF.

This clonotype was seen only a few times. CDR3 residues: CASSLGTQGGVQYF. CDR3 bases: TGTGCCAGCAGCTTAGGTACTCAGGGAGGAGTTCAGTACTTC. This chain connects TRBV11-1 to TRBJ2-4; possible D gene TRBD2, 6 bases. The germline V gene has CDR1 SGHAT and CDR2 FQDESV (reference sequence). The CDR3 runs 14 residues. Trimming stripped 1 base from V and 11 bases from J, with 15 bases between. Full variable domain (rest looked up from reference TRBV11-1 and TRBJ2-4): EAEVAQSPRYKITEKSQAVAFWCDPISGHATLYWYRQILGQGPELLVQFQDESVVDDSQLPKDRFSAERLKGVDSTLKIQPAELGDSAMYLCASSLGTQGGVQYFGAGTRLSVL.

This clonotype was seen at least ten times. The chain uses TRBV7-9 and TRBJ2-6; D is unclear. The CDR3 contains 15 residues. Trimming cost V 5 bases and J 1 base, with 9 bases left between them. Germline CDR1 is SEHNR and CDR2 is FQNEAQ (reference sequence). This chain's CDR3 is CASSPSGSGANVLTF. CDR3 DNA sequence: TGTGCCAGCAGCCCAAGTGGGTCTGGGGCCAACGTCCTGACTTTC.